This paragraph covers one T cell receptor (beta chain) sequence. Its cognate antigen is unknown. Germline assignment: CDR1 SGHDT and CDR2 YYEEEE. This CDR3 has 11 residues. Trimming took off 4 bases at V and 3 bases at J, with 5 bases between the two ends. This sample is part of a study of beta chain features in type 1 diabetes. Isolated RNA was reverse transcribed in full, so expressed TCRB transcripts were sequenced. TCRdb's table, derived via immunoSEQ multiplex PCR, lists solely in-frame clones and lacks some. Altogether some 280,000 clones are present, 14% being singletons, with the ten largest covering 0.017%. Findings of the study overall: A moderate, significant TCRB CDR3 shortening appeared in type 1 diabetes across four CD4+ subsets.

CD45RO/CCR7/CD25/CD127/CD95/CD27 staining was used to isolate CD4+ naive, central memory, regulatory and stem cell-like memory cells by sorting. The clonotype originates from a man under 40 with type 1 diabetes. The sample was naive CD4+ T cells from blood. V and J are TRBV5-6 and TRBJ2-7; D not resolved. The CDR3 DNA sequence: TGTGCCAGCAGCAGAGGCTACGAGCAGTACTTC. This translates into CASSRGYEQYF.